These 2 T cell receptor beta chains share one sample of origin, sequenced in a study of shared clonotypes between healthy human individuals. Repertoires were generated with immunoSEQ multiplex PCR, while TCRdb's copy carries only in-frame clones and drops some. The sample includes just over 2,000,000 clones, about 94% of them seen just once. CD45RO negativity and positive selection for CCR7 defined naive CD8 cells, a population that excluded terminally differentiated effector memory CD45RA+ cells. Sequenced sample: naive CD8+ T cells sorted from blood. Receptors were obtained from a man between 18 and 29 years old in good health.

The sample holds one count of this clone. In DNA, the CDR3 is TGTGCCGTGGACTCAGGCGGCACCGGGGAGCTGTTTTTT. It specifies CAVDSGGTGELFF. This chain connects TRBV10-3 to TRBJ2-2, with a tentative D call TRBD2 (5 bases). The V end was cut by 11 bases, the J end by 4 bases, with 14 bases between. This CDR3 is built from 13 residues. Germline assignment: CDR1 ENHRY and CDR2 SYGVKD.

About this clone itself: This sample includes further DNA sequences coding for the same CDR3. The rearrangement uses TRBV4-1 and TRBJ1-2, with 7 positions matching TRBD1. CDR3 length: 14 residues. Germline V gene data show CDR1 as MGHRA and CDR2 as YSYEKL. V was clipped by 0 bases and J by 3 bases; unmatched bases: 1. The CDR3 DNA reads TGCGCCAGCAGCCAAGAAACAGGGGACTATGGCTACACCTTC. This translates into CASSQETGDYGYTF.